The 26 T cell receptor beta chains below come from one sample, sequenced in a study of chemoradiotherapy in HPV16-positive cancers. The protocol was immunoSEQ multiplex PCR, while the TCRdb copy is restricted to in-frame clones and leaves out a portion. In the table there are about 12,000 clones, around 89% of which are singletons. Sample: blood, taken from a patient who underwent chemoradiotherapy. The receptors stem from a human donor with HPV-associated anogenital cancer.

The V and J genes are TRBV10-3 and TRBJ2-2; 7 bases map to TRBD1. The CDR3 loop spans 19 amino acids. Losses at the gene ends were 3 bases for V and 0 bases for J; bases not matched to a gene: 13. CDR1 and CDR2 from the germline V gene are ENHRY and SYGVKD. CDR3 nucleotides: TGTGCCATCAGTGACCCGATTACCTACAGGGGCCCGAACACCGGGGAGCTGTTTTTT. Its protein is CAISDPITYRGPNTGELFF.

The chain joins TRBV10-3 to TRBJ2-7; 12 bases are shared with TRBD2. With V trimmed by 2 bases and J by 3 bases, 11 bases remained unmatched. This CDR3 comprises 18 residues. Germline V CDR1 and CDR2: ENHRY, SYGVKD. This CDR3 reads CAISEELAGGRLLYEQYF. In DNA form, the CDR3 reads TGTGCCATCAGTGAGGAACTAGCGGGGGGCCGTCTACTCTACGAGCAGTACTTC.

This clone was seen only a few times. The J gene is TRBJ2-2, the V gene TRBV6-4; D is undetermined. Trimming took 4 bases from V and 1 from J, leaving 4 bases between them. Germline V CDR1 and CDR2: MRHNA, SNTAGT. This CDR3 comprises 13 residues. The CDR3 coding sequence is TGTGCCAGCAGTGGACAGAACACCGGGGAGCTGTTTTTT. It encodes CASSGQNTGELFF.

The chain employs TRBV7-9 and TRBJ2-1; no firm D call. The CDR3 totals 12 residues. Per germline, CDR1 SEHNR and CDR2 FQNEAQ (reference sequence). V lost 1 base, J lost 6 bases, and 4 bases lay in between. The CDR3 loop reads CASSLGTNEQFF. CDR3 nucleotides: TGTGCCAGCAGCTTAGGCACCAATGAGCAGTTCTTC.

The rearrangement uses TRBV6-6 and TRBJ2-7; TRBD2 agrees at 8 bases. The germline CDR1 and CDR2 sequences are MNHNY and SVGAGI (reference sequence). Trimming removed 5 bases from V and 1 base from J; junction bases left unmatched: 7. The CDR3 runs to 15 residues. DNA for the CDR3: TGTGCCAGCAGTCGACCCGGGACTAGTTCCTACGAGCAGTACTTC. Translating it yields CASSRPGTSSYEQYF.

This clone has more than one count but fewer than ten. This rearrangement joins TRBV6-1 to TRBJ1-3; D may be TRBD1 (5 bases). Germline CDR1 reads MNHNS; CDR2 reads SASEGT. Trimming stripped 4 bases from V and 1 base from J, with 14 bases between. The CDR3 extends over 16 amino acids. CDR3 amino acids: CASSVRDGDSGNTIYF. The CDR3 DNA is TGTGCCAGCAGTGTTCGGGACGGAGATTCTGGAAACACCATATATTTT.

This clone was counted once. This rearrangement joins TRBV11-3 to TRBJ1-6; maybe TRBD1 (5 bases). The CDR3 sequence is 14 residues long. V was cut by 4 bases and J by 8 bases, with 12 bases left in between. Germline lookup yields CDR1 SGHNT and CDR2 YENEEA. The DNA for the CDR3 is TGTGCCAGCAGCTCCCCCCAGGGAGATTCACCCCTCCACTTT. It yields the protein CASSSPQGDSPLHF.

The chain couples TRBV12-5 to TRBJ2-5; D not certain. Trimming removed 1 base from V and 7 bases from J, with 19 bases in between. The length of the CDR3 is 16 residues. Germline V gene sequence: CDR1 LGHNT, CDR2 FRNRAP. The CDR3 region is CASGLAPFRGVGTQYF. DNA for the CDR3: TGTGCTAGTGGTTTGGCCCCGTTCCGTGGGGTGGGGACCCAGTACTTC. Using reference TRBV12-5 and TRBJ2-5 for the parts outside the CDR3, the full variable domain is DARVTQTPRHKVTEMGQEVTMRCQPILGHNTVFWYRQTMMQGLELLAYFRNRAPLDDSGMPKDRFSAEMPDATLATLKIQPSEPRDSAVYFCASGLAPFRGVGTQYFGPGTRLLVL.

The chain links TRBV11-3 to TRBJ2-3, with 9 bases lining up with TRBD2. Germline V gene lookup returns CDR1 SGHNT and CDR2 YENEEA. The V gene end was trimmed by 1 base and the J gene end by 4 bases; junction bases not matched to a gene: 6. The CDR3 is 16 residues long. This CDR3 is CASSLVAGGSADTQYF. Here the CDR3 DNA reads TGTGCCAGCAGCTTAGTTGCGGGGGGGAGTGCAGATACGCAGTATTTT.

The chain employs TRBV27 and TRBJ2-1; 7 bases map to TRBD1. CDR3 length: 13 amino acids. The trim removed 5 bases at V and 6 bases at J, leaving 4 bases unmatched. Per the germline V gene, CDR1 is MNHEY and CDR2 is SMNVEV (reference sequence). CDR3 sequence reads: CASSDRDTNEQFF. The CDR3 coding sequence is TGTGCCAGCAGTGACAGGGACACCAATGAGCAGTTCTTC.

V usage is TRBV13 and J usage is TRBJ1-4; 8 positions match TRBD1. The CDR3 has 14 residues. V was pared by 4 bases and J by 8 bases, with 6 bases of the junction left unmatched. Germline CDR1 and CDR2: PRHDT and FYEKMQ (reference sequence). For the CDR3, the DNA is TGTGCCAGCAGCTCCCGACAGGGGCCGGAAAAACTGTTTTTT. It is translated as CASSSRQGPEKLFF.

This clone was seen just once. V usage is TRBV4-1 and J usage is TRBJ1-5, with D tentatively TRBD1 (6 bases). The germline CDR1 and CDR2 sequences are MGHRA and YSYEKL. V dropped 4 bases and J dropped 7 bases, with 11 bases sitting between them. This CDR3 has 13 amino acids. The CDR3 loop is CASSLLGGQPQHF. The CDR3 coding sequence is TGCGCCAGCAGCCTTCTAGGGGGGCAGCCCCAGCATTTT.

CDR3 protein: CASSPAGAPYNEQFF. As DNA, the CDR3 is TGTGCCAGCAGCCCGGCGGGGGCCCCTTACAATGAGCAGTTCTTC. The chain has TRBV5-4 and TRBJ2-1; D possibly corresponds to TRBD2 (7 bases). V was trimmed by 4 bases and J by 4 bases, leaving 15 bases between them. Germline CDR1 and CDR2: SGHNT and YYREEE (reference sequence). CDR3 length equals 15 residues.

This clone was observed a single time. V and J are TRBV7-9 and TRBJ1-1, with 9 positions matching TRBD1. This CDR3 region has 13 residues. CDR1 and CDR2 (germline): SEHNR, FQNEAQ (reference sequence). With 5 bases clipped from V and 10 bases from J, the junction kept 8 bases outside the gene matches. The DNA for the CDR3 is TGTGCCAGCAGCCCTACAGGGGGCATTGTAGCTTTCTTT. It yields the protein CASSPTGGIVAFF.

The CDR3 region has the DNA TGTGCCAGCAGCTTATCGACAGGGGGTAACTACGAGCAGTACTTC. Translated, it gives CASSLSTGGNYEQYF. J is TRBJ2-7 and V is TRBV11-2, with 9 positions matching TRBD1. Trimming at V came to 2 bases and at J to 3 bases, leaving 5 bases not matched to a gene. The CDR3 has 15 residues. From germline, CDR1 is SGHAT and CDR2 FQNNGV.

This chain links TRBV28 with TRBJ2-7; D is unresolved. Germline CDR1 MDHEN, CDR2 SYDVKM. CDR3 length equals 11 residues. V was cut by 8 bases and J by 5 bases, with 10 bases left in between. The CDR3 DNA sequence: TGTGCCAGCGGATATCATCACGAGCAGTACTTC. Translation: CASGYHHEQYF.

The rearrangement joins TRBV5-1 to TRBJ2-7, with TRBD1 identical over 12 bases. The germline V gene has CDR1 SGHRS and CDR2 YFSETQ. V was pared by 2 bases and J by 7 bases, with 10 bases of the junction left unmatched. The CDR3 length is 16 residues. DNA of the CDR3: TGCGCCAGCAGCTTTGGGGACAGGGGGCGAGTGTCTGAGCAGTACTTC. Protein product: CASSFGDRGRVSEQYF. The whole variable domain, remainder taken from reference TRBV5-1 and TRBJ2-7, is KAGVTQTPRYLIKTRGQQVTLSCSPISGHRSVSWYQQTPGQGLQFLFEYFSETQRNKGNFPGRFSGRQFSNSRSEMNVSTLELGDSALYLCASSFGDRGRVSEQYFGPGTRLTVT.

V usage is TRBV6-5 and J usage is TRBJ1-2; no definite D call. Trimming cost V 0 bases and J 4 bases, with 12 bases left between them. The CDR3 runs 15 residues. Looked up from germline, CDR1 is MNHEY and CDR2 is SVGAGI. As DNA, the CDR3 is TGTGCCAGCAGTTACTCTCCAGGTTTGACCTATGGCTACACCTTC. Translation: CASSYSPGLTYGYTF.

About this clone itself: Distinct nucleotide sequences in the sample also encode this CDR3. The genes are TRBV18 and TRBJ2-7; D possibly corresponds to TRBD1 (5 bases). The CDR3 is 12 residues long. Germline V gene sequence: CDR1 KGHSH, CDR2 LQKENI. Trimming cost V 5 bases and J 0 bases, with 5 bases left between them. In nucleotides, the CDR3 is TGTGCCAGCTCAGACAGCTCCTACGAGCAGTACTTC. Translating it yields CASSDSSYEQYF. Full variable domain (rest looked up from reference TRBV18 and TRBJ2-7): NAGVMQNPRHLVRRRGQEARLRCSPMKGHSHVYWYRQLPEEGLKFMVYLQKENIIDESGMPKERFSAEFPKEGPSILRIQQVVRGDSAAYFCASSDSSYEQYFGPGTRLTVT.

This sequence joins TRBV6-5 and TRBJ2-7; either TRBD1 or TRBD2 may fit D (6 bases each). Per the germline V gene, CDR1 is MNHEY and CDR2 is SVGAGI. CDR3 length: 12 amino acids. Deletions cut 6 bases from V and 3 bases from J, with 9 bases between. The CDR3 nucleotides read TGTGCCAGCAGCGGGGGCCTCTACGAGCAGTACTTC. This translates into CASSGGLYEQYF.

The chain couples TRBV5-4 to TRBJ2-5; 8 nucleotides agree with TRBD1. Losses at the gene ends were 5 bases for V and 9 bases for J; bases not matched to a gene: 9. The CDR3 totals 13 residues. CDR1 and CDR2 (germline): SGHNT, YYREEE (reference sequence). The CDR3 DNA reads as TGTGCCAGCAGTTATGGACAGGGCCCGGCCCAGTACTTC. It is translated as CASSYGQGPAQYF.

The rearrangement joins TRBV10-1 to TRBJ2-7, with D uncertain. Looked up from germline, CDR1 is WNHNN and CDR2 is SYGVQD (reference sequence). V dropped 7 bases and J dropped 0 bases, with 13 bases sitting between them. The CDR3 consists of 14 residues. Written as DNA, the CDR3 is TGCGCCAGCATTAGCTTCCCGGGCTCCTACGAGCAGTACTTC. Its translation: CASISFPGSYEQYF.

This clone was picked up a small number of times. The chain links TRBV5-6 to TRBJ1-3, with D unresolved. This CDR3 has 14 residues. Germline CDR1 SGHDT, CDR2 YYEEEE. The V end lost 0 bases, the J end lost 0 bases, and 4 bases lay between the germline ends. The CDR3 DNA reads TGTGCCAGCAGCTTGGAACTCTCTGGAAACACCATATATTTT. Residues: CASSLELSGNTIYF. Combining the CDR3 with reference TRBV5-6 and TRBJ1-3 gives the whole variable domain DAGVTQSPTHLIKTRGQQVTLRCSPKSGHDTVSWYQQALGQGPQFIFQYYEEEERQRGNFPDRFSGHQFPNYSSELNVNALLLGDSALYLCASSLELSGNTIYFGEGSWLTVV.

The chain is built from TRBV5-1 and TRBJ2-3, with TRBD1 as a possible D gene (7 bases). With 5 bases removed from V and 4 bases from J, the gap between germline ends came to 17 bases. In germline, CDR1 is SGHRS, CDR2 YFSETQ. The CDR3 loop spans 15 amino acids. CDR3 sequence reads: CASSMTGWGADTQYF. The DNA for the CDR3 is TGCGCCAGCAGTATGACAGGGTGGGGGGCAGATACGCAGTATTTT.

This CDR3 reads CASSFPLQGVDNQPQHF. CDR3 nucleotides: TGTGCCAGCAGCTTCCCGTTACAGGGAGTGGACAATCAGCCCCAGCATTTT. The chain couples TRBV5-4 to TRBJ1-5; a weak D match, TRBD1 (6 bases). The germline V gene has CDR1 SGHNT and CDR2 YYREEE (reference sequence). There are 17 residues in the CDR3. V lost 2 bases and J 3 bases, leaving 18 bases between the germline ends.

V usage is TRBV10-2 and J usage is TRBJ2-7; 7 bases line up with TRBD2. The length of the CDR3 is 13 residues. V lost 6 bases and J lost 3; bases outside the gene matches: 5. Germline V gene sequence: CDR1 WSHSY, CDR2 SAAADI. The CDR3, as DNA: TGCGCCAGCAGGAGCGGGGTGAACTACGAGCAGTACTTC. It codes for CASRSGVNYEQYF.